Listed below are T cell receptor beta chains from one sample, sequenced in a study of T cell responses to AZD1222 COVID-19 vaccine. Sequencing was performed with immunoSEQ multiplex PCR; in TCRdb, only in-frame clones are kept and a portion is missing. The sample lists 150,000 to 200,000 clones, about 89% occurring once. Material: peripheral blood, obtained 28 days after the second AZD1222 dose. These receptors were taken from an adult who received the AZD1222 COVID-19 vaccine. CDR3s include the opening cysteine and the closing phenylalanine or tryptophan. The D gene is left open where the match is weak.

>15|TRBD1|TRBV11-3
CASSPGQGPGNTIYF
>15|TRBD1|TRBV18
CASSPQTGADQPQHF
>12|-|TRBV3-1/TRBV3-2
CASSSRDYEQYF
>15|-|TRBV15
CATSRDPGAGSPLHF
>15|-|TRBV3-1/TRBV3-2
CASSPQGGSGNTIYF
>14|TRBD2|TRBV2
CASVRGVFTDTQYF
>15|TRBD2|TRBV5-1
CASSRSGGAGNEQFF
>18|-|TRBV21-1
CASSGKQGAGYAKNIQYF
>15|-|TRBV3-1/TRBV3-2
CASSQEVSGANVLTF
>16|-|TRBV7-9
CASSQRAGASGNTIYF
>12|-|TRBV7-9
CASSLAFDEQFF
>12|-|TRBV6-5
CASNQGGYGYTF
>13|-|TRBV5-6
CASSLAGRDGYTF
>16|-|TRBV10-1
CASQLAGTRLGSGYTF
>16|TRBD1|TRBV7-9
CASSLTGNLAKNIQYF
>15|-|TRBV27
CASSLKVRLNTEAFF
>13|-|TRBV7-9
CASSLVINYGYTF
>17|-|TRBV28
CASSPLLGGAHGGSQHF
>14|-|TRBV28
CASAETRPSGEQFF
>15|TRBD1|TRBV6-6
CASRSDRANTGELFF
>18|TRBD2|TRBV27
CASSLAALAGGPSGELFF
>16|TRBD1|TRBV29-1
CSVEGQGADPNYGYTF
>14|-|TRBV18
CASSLDRGPYEQYF